These 9 T cell receptor beta chains share one sample of origin, sequenced in a study of cytomegalovirus exposure and HLA in healthy donors. 13 Jbeta primers and 60 Vbeta primers were used for the PCR. TCRdb's copy holds only in-frame clones and misses some; the assay was immunoSEQ multiplex PCR. The sample holds 150,000 to 200,000 clones, under 85% seen once. Source material: PBMCs. These receptors all stem from a man in his fifties in good health and CMV-seropositive.

The V gene is TRBV5-5, the J gene TRBJ2-7, with 7 bases lining up with TRBD1. Germline CDR1 is SGHKS and CDR2 is YYEKEE (reference sequence). The CDR3 loop spans 14 amino acids. The V and J ends lost 4 bases and 2 bases, in that order; junction bases with no gene match: 6. Written as DNA, the CDR3 is TGTGCCAGCAGCCCGACAGGGATTCCCTACGAGCAGTACTTC. This codes for CASSPTGIPYEQYF.

The chain employs TRBV11-3 and TRBJ1-2; 7 nucleotides match TRBD1. Germline V CDR1 and CDR2: SGHNT, YENEEA. The CDR3 extends over 11 amino acids. Germline trimming cut 5 bases from V and 8 bases from J; bases unmatched to any gene: 2. The CDR3 sequence: CASSHRGGYTF. The CDR3 DNA reads TGTGCCAGCAGCCACAGGGGCGGCTACACCTTC.

The gene calls are TRBV6-5 and TRBJ2-7; 7 nucleotides match TRBD2. Germline CDR1 is MNHEY and CDR2 is SVGAGI. The CDR3 is made up of 16 amino acids. Germline trimming cut 0 bases from V and 3 bases from J; bases unmatched to any gene: 8. Here the CDR3 reads CASSYSERGSGYEQYF. The CDR3 DNA is TGTGCCAGCAGTTACTCGGAGCGGGGTAGTGGCTACGAGCAGTACTTC.

The gene calls are TRBV30 and TRBJ2-5, with 10 bases matching TRBD2. Germline V CDR1 and CDR2: GTSNPN, SVGIG (reference sequence). There are 16 residues in the CDR3. V was pared by 2 bases and J by 3 bases, with 9 bases of the junction left unmatched. CDR3 amino acids: CAWSTISGGLKETQYF. CDR3 bases: TGTGCCTGGAGTACAATTAGCGGGGGGCTAAAAGAGACCCAGTACTTC.

The rearrangement uses TRBV19 and TRBJ2-2, with unresolved D. CDR3 length equals 16 residues. Germline-derived CDR1 and CDR2 are LNHDA and SQIVND (reference sequence). Trimming took off 7 bases at V and 1 base at J, with 16 bases between the two ends. This CDR3 reads CASTTSGLRNTGELFF. The CDR3 bases are TGTGCCAGTACTACCTCCGGGTTAAGGAACACCGGGGAGCTGTTTTTT. Full variable domain (outside the CDR3, taken from reference TRBV19 and TRBJ2-2): DGGITQSPKYLFRKEGQNVTLSCEQNLNHDAMYWYRQDPGQGLRLIYYSQIVNDFQKGDIAEGYSVSREKKESFPLTVTSAQKNPTAFYLCASTTSGLRNTGELFFGEGSRLTVL.

The J gene is TRBJ2-7, the V gene TRBV5-1; tentative D call: TRBD1 (5 bases). There are 12 residues in the CDR3. Germline V gives CDR1 SGHRS, CDR2 YFSETQ. V was pared by 2 bases and J by 3 bases, with 6 bases between. CDR3 amino acids: CASSFQGYEQYF. As DNA, the CDR3 is TGCGCCAGCAGCTTTCAGGGCTACGAGCAGTACTTC.

This chain connects TRBV2 to TRBJ1-1; D call uncertain. There are 15 residues in the CDR3. Germline V gene sequence: CDR1 SNHLY, CDR2 FYNNEI. V lost 2 bases, J lost 0 bases, and 10 bases lay in between. In DNA, the CDR3 is TGTGCCAGCAGTGAATTAGGCACTATGAACACTGAAGCTTTCTTT. It yields the protein CASSELGTMNTEAFF. The entire variable domain, with the rest obtained from reference TRBV2 and TRBJ1-1, is as follows: EPEVTQTPSHQVTQMGQEVILRCVPISNHLYFYWYRQILGQKVEFLVSFYNNEISEKSEIFDDQFSVERPDGSNFTLKIRSTKLEDSAMYFCASSELGTMNTEAFFGQGTRLTVV.

The J gene is TRBJ1-4, the V gene TRBV5-1, with TRBD1 matching 8 bases. This CDR3 spans 16 amino acids. V trimming: 5 bases; J trimming: 4 bases; junction bases outside the gene matches: 10. Germline loops: CDR1 SGHRS, CDR2 YFSETQ. Here the CDR3 reads CASRTGTGSHNEKLFF. The DNA for the CDR3 is TGCGCCAGCAGAACCGGGACAGGTTCTCATAATGAAAAACTGTTTTTT.

This chain uses TRBV10-1 with TRBJ2-3, with D maybe TRBD2 (6 bases). The CDR3 is made up of 17 amino acids. The V and J ends lost 3 bases and 2 bases respectively, with 18 bases between them. CDR1 is WNHNN and CDR2 is SYGVQD in the germline V gene (reference sequence). The CDR3 DNA follows: TGCGCCAGCAGTGATTCGATCGGGGGTACGGTCACAGATACGCAGTATTTT. Translating gives CASSDSIGGTVTDTQYF.